This TCR beta chain was profiled in a study of blood T cell repertoires in COVID-19. Study details: Italy, Spain and the United States were the sources of the convalescent and acute COVID-19 samples. Nucleic acid was either cDNA or gDNA, and it came from T cells, B-cell-depleted T cells, or PBMCs.

Source study methods: Reference gene primers were amplified, and this amplification served to estimate nucleated cell counts. The method was immunoSEQ multiplex PCR; TCRdb's version includes in-frame clones alone and lacks a portion of them. The DNA gave D and trimming, while V, J and clone size come from that table. Of 95,000 to 120,000 clones in the sample, more than 75% were seen once. Germline-derived CDR1 and CDR2 are MNHEY and SVGAGI. The ends were cut back, 4 bases at V and 4 bases at J, with 13 bases in the middle. The CDR3 is 14 amino acids. The sequenced material came from peripheral blood. This TCR was recovered from a man aged 35 to 55 with acute or convalescent COVID-19. The chain carries TRBV6-5 and TRBJ1-1; no clear D. The CDR3 spells CASSSEAGITEAFF. The CDR3 bases are TGTGCCAGCAGTTCTGAAGCGGGGATCACTGAAGCTTTCTTT.